A selection of T cell receptor beta chains follows, all from one sample in a study of blood T cell repertoires in COVID-19. The protocol was immunoSEQ multiplex PCR, while the TCRdb copy is restricted to in-frame clones and leaves out a portion. The table has roughly 99,000 clones, approximately 88% seen once. The sequencing sample was made of peripheral blood. These TCRs come from a human donor in a cohort sampled during active COVID-19. Both conserved end residues are part of each CDR3. Fields, in order: CDR3 length, clone size, D gene, J gene, V gene, CDR3 DNA, CDR3 protein. The D gene is left open where the match is weak. Some rows mark clone size as missing; the rest say once, few, many or name a class of expanded clone.

>15|once|TRBD1|TRBJ2-2|TRBV5-1
TGCGCCAGCAGCTTGGGGACAGGGGTAACCGGGGAGCTGTTTTTT
CASSLGTGVTGELFF
>15|.|TRBD1|TRBJ1-6|TRBV19
TGTGCCAGTACCCCGACAGGGGGCTTGGATTCACCCCTCCACTTT
CASTPTGGLDSPLHF
>17|once|TRBD2|TRBJ2-7|TRBV18
TGTGCCAGCTCACCTAAGGCTTGGACTAGCGGGATGTACGAGCAGTACTTC
CASSPKAWTSGMYEQYF
>13|.|TRBD2|TRBJ2-7|TRBV5-1
TGCGCCAGCAGACGGACTAGCGGAACGGAGCAGTACTTC
CASRRTSGTEQYF
>16|.|TRBD2|TRBJ2-2|TRBV7-2
TGTGCCAGCAGCCCGACTAGCGGGAGTTACACCGGGGAGCTGTTTTTT
CASSPTSGSYTGELFF
>17|.|TRBD1|TRBJ1-1|TRBV30
TGTGCCTGGAGTGTTTGGGACAGGGGATCCGGGAACACTGAAGCTTTCTTT
CAWSVWDRGSGNTEAFF
>12|.|TRBD2|TRBJ2-1|TRBV6-6
TGTGCCAGCAGTGGACTAGCGGATATTGAGTTCTTC
CASSGLADIEFF
>15|.|.|TRBJ2-5|TRBV5-5
TGTGCCAGCCAAAGGGGTCTCCCTCTCCAAGAGACCCAGTACTTC
CASQRGLPLQETQYF
>14|.|.|TRBJ1-3|TRBV6-2/TRBV6-3
TGTGCCAGCAGTAACGGTAACTCTGGAAACACCATATATTTT
CASSNGNSGNTIYF
>12|.|.|TRBJ2-2|TRBV7-3
TGTGCCAGCAGCTTATACGGCGGGGAGCTGTTTTTT
CASSLYGGELFF
>17|.|TRBD2|TRBJ2-3|TRBV5-4
TGTGCCAGCAGCGTAGGCGGGAGGGCTGGTCGTGAAGATACGCAGTATTTT
CASSVGGRAGREDTQYF
>14|once|TRBD1|TRBJ1-1|TRBV11-1
TGTGCCAGCAGCCGACAGGGCGCGAACACTGAAGCTTTCTTT
CASSRQGANTEAFF
>13|.|.|TRBJ1-1|TRBV18
TGTGCCAGCTCAGCCGAAGTAGAGGGCGTGGCTTTCTTT
CASSAEVEGVAFF
>13|.|.|TRBJ2-1|TRBV29-1
TGCAGCGCCGACGGGCTAGCGTTGGATGAGCAGTTCTTC
CSADGLALDEQFF
>13|.|.|TRBJ1-5|TRBV12-3/TRBV12-4
TGTGCCAGCAGTTTGGCATGGAATCAGCCCCAGCATTTT
CASSLAWNQPQHF
>16|.|TRBD2|TRBJ2-1|TRBV30
TGTGCCTGGAGGACTAGCGGTTTAAGCTCCTACAATGAGCAGTTCTTC
CAWRTSGLSSYNEQFF
>12|.|TRBD1|TRBJ1-1|TRBV7-9
TGTGCCAGCAGCTTAGGGACAGGCCCGGCTTTCTTT
CASSLGTGPAFF
>15|.|.|TRBJ1-5|TRBV30
TGTGCCTGGAGTGTAAAGACATTAAACCATCAGCCCCAGCATTTT
CAWSVKTLNHQPQHF
>16|once|TRBD1|TRBJ2-7|TRBV19
TGTGCCAGTAGTCCCTCCCTGGGGACAGGGGGCTACGAGCAGTACTTC
CASSPSLGTGGYEQYF
>14|.|.|TRBJ1-5|TRBV28
TGTGCCAGCAGGGGCAACGGGGGGAATCAGCCCCAGCATTTT
CASRGNGGNQPQHF
>13|.|.|TRBJ1-1|TRBV12-3/TRBV12-4
TGTGCCAGCAGTAGGACAGAGAACACTGAAGCTTTCTTT
CASSRTENTEAFF
>15|.|.|TRBJ1-1|TRBV2
TGTGCCAGCAGGGGGTTTTCAGGGTATGGGTCTGAAGCTTTCTTT
CASRGFSGYGSEAFF
>18|.|.|TRBJ2-6|TRBV7-9
TGTGCCAGCAGCTTAGCCTCTACGTGGGGGGCTGGGGCCAACGTCCTGACTTTC
CASSLASTWGAGANVLTF
>14|.|TRBD1|TRBJ2-7|TRBV5-1
TGCGCCAGCAGCTTAGGACAGGGCGGCTACGAGCAGTACTTC
CASSLGQGGYEQYF
>14|.|.|TRBJ2-3|TRBV6-2/TRBV6-3
TGTGCCAGCAGTTACGGTCAGAGCACAGATACGCAGTATTTT
CASSYGQSTDTQYF
>13|.|.|TRBJ1-2|TRBV7-3
TGTGCCAGCAGCGCCAGGGGCGACTATGGCTACACCTTC
CASSARGDYGYTF
>14|.|.|TRBJ1-1|TRBV5-6
TGTGCCAGCAGCTTGGAAGGAGACTATACTGAAGCTTTCTTT
CASSLEGDYTEAFF
>14|once|TRBD1|TRBJ2-7|TRBV5-1
TGCGCCAGCAGCCCCCGGACAGGGCAGAACGAGCAGTACTTC
CASSPRTGQNEQYF
>14|once|TRBD1|TRBJ1-5|TRBV11-2
TGTGCCAGCAGCGCTGACAGGGGCAATCAGCCCCAGCATTTT
CASSADRGNQPQHF
>15|.|.|TRBJ2-7|TRBV21-1
TGTGCCAGCAGCAAACACTGGACACCCTCCTACGAGCAGTACTTC
CASSKHWTPSYEQYF
>14|.|TRBD1|TRBJ1-6|TRBV5-1
TGCGCCAGCAGCGGGGGACAGGACGTCTCACCCCTCCACTTT
CASSGGQDVSPLHF
>18|.|TRBD1|TRBJ1-6|TRBV30
TGTGCCTGGAGTGTTTACGGGACAGGGTTAATTAATAATTCACCCCTCCACTTT
CAWSVYGTGLINNSPLHF
>13|.|.|TRBJ2-3|TRBV7-2
TGTGCCAGCAGCTTCTTTCAGGCTGATACACAGTATTTT
CASSFFQADTQYF
>14|.|.|TRBJ1-6|TRBV2
TGTGCCAGCAGACAAACAACCGTGAATTCACCCCTCCACTTT
CASRQTTVNSPLHF
>13|.|.|TRBJ2-7|TRBV7-2
TGTGCCAGCAGCTTAATGAGGGTCAACGAGCAGTACTTC
CASSLMRVNEQYF
>11|.|.|TRBJ2-7|TRBV5-1
TGCGCCAGCAGCTTTGGAGCGGCGCAGTACTTC
CASSFGAAQYF
>16|.|TRBD1|TRBJ2-1|TRBV6-5
TGTGCCAGCAGTTACCAGGGACAGGGGTTCTACAATGAGCAGTTCTTC
CASSYQGQGFYNEQFF
>15|.|.|TRBJ1-5|TRBV5-6
TGTGCCAGCAGCTTGGGGAGGAGTAGCAATCAGCCCCAGCATTTT
CASSLGRSSNQPQHF
>15|.|.|TRBJ1-2|TRBV7-8
TGTGCCAGCAGCTCTCACCTCGCAACAGGTTATGGCTACACCTTC
CASSSHLATGYGYTF
>13|.|.|TRBJ2-5|TRBV27
TGTGCCAGCAGCCCCCGGAGCCAAGAGACCCAGTACTTC
CASSPRSQETQYF
>14|.|.|TRBJ2-7|TRBV4-3
TGCGCCAGCAGCCAAGGAGAGGCAACCTACGAGCAGTACTTC
CASSQGEATYEQYF
>13|.|.|TRBJ2-1|TRBV7-3
TGTGCCAGCAGCGCCGGACTTCTCAATGAGCAGTTCTTC
CASSAGLLNEQFF
>13|.|.|TRBJ1-2|TRBV30
TGTGCCTGGAGTGTGAAGGGGTTCTATGGCTACACCTTC
CAWSVKGFYGYTF
>14|.|TRBD2|TRBJ2-5|TRBV6-2/TRBV6-3
TGTGCCAGCAGCCTTAGCGGGGCACCAGAGACCCAGTACTTC
CASSLSGAPETQYF